The present entry profiles one T cell receptor beta chain with its context. The repertoire was sequenced with immunoSEQ multiplex PCR; TCRdb's copy has only in-frame clones and lacks some. Seen here are roughly 92,000 clones, around 80% observed once, and the top ten hold roughly 5.4%. CDR1 is SGDLS and CDR2 is YYNGEE in the germline V gene. The J segment lost 0 bases and the V segment lost 3 bases, leaving 6 bases of the junction unmatched. The CDR3 has 16 amino acids. The source of the sample is a study of OX40 agonist ivuxolimab in advanced cancers. The J gene is TRBJ2-3, the V gene TRBV9; 8 bases fit TRBD2. This sample comprised CD4+ or CD8+ T cells sorted from blood, obtained in a trial of the OX40 agonist ivuxolimab. The clonotype comes from an adult with an advanced solid tumor such as melanoma, head and neck, liver or kidney cancer. The CDR3 here is CASSAYAGGSTDTQYF. The CDR3 region has the DNA TGTGCCAGCAGCGCTTACGCGGGGGGAAGCACAGATACGCAGTATTTT. Using reference TRBV9 and TRBJ2-3 for the parts outside the CDR3, the full variable domain is DSGVTQTPKHLITATGQRVTLRCSPRSGDLSVYWYQQSLDQGLQFLIQYYNGEERAKGNILERFSAQQFPDLHSELNLSSLELGDSALYFCASSAYAGGSTDTQYFGPGTRLTVL.